A single T cell receptor (beta chain) is shown here with its context. The antigen is undetermined. The data originate from a study of chemoradiotherapy in HPV16-positive cancers. Broader study findings: For HPV16-positive patients, expanding HPV-responsive T cells associated with longer recurrence-free survival.

Sequenced by immunoSEQ multiplex PCR; TCRdb stores in-frame clones only, minus some. The profile shows over 30,000 clones, roughly 78% of them singletons. The TCR originated in a human donor with HPV-associated anogenital cancer. The material was blood, obtained from a patient who underwent chemoradiotherapy.

The chain's CDR3 is CATRTGGGTDTQYF. Here the CDR3 DNA reads TGTGCCACGAGAACAGGGGGGGGAACAGATACGCAGTATTTT. The chain combines TRBV15 with TRBJ2-3, with D tentatively TRBD1 (8 bases). The CDR3 is 14 residues long. V was shortened by 9 bases and J by 3 bases, with 16 bases between the two germline ends. CDR1 is LNHNV and CDR2 is YYDKDF in the germline V gene (reference sequence). The full variable domain, rest sourced from reference TRBV15 and TRBJ2-3, is DAMVIQNPRYQVTQFGKPVTLSCSQTLNHNVMYWYQQKSSQAPKLLFHYYDKDFNNEADTPDNFQSRRPNTSFCFLDIRSPGLGDTAMYLCATRTGGGTDTQYFGPGTRLTVL.